Described below is a single TCR beta chain sequence and its context. This sample was taken from a study of CD8 T cells in Susac syndrome. Reverse transcription of roughly 0.45 to 1 ug RNA was performed with random hexamers. In TCRdb, the immunoSEQ multiplex PCR reads were re-called with MiXCR into one record per CDR3 protein. This table holds some 130,000 distinct CDR3 sequences, just under 95% found once. The sequencing input was CD8+ T cells from PBMCs. The sequence was obtained from a human donor with Susac syndrome.

CDR3 loop: CASRPKDRNEAFF. The CDR3 DNA is TGTGCCAGCAGACCCAAGGACAGGAATGAAGCTTTCTTT. The rearrangement links TRBV27 to TRBJ1-1, with 7 bases fitting TRBD1. The CDR3 contains 13 residues. After removal of 6 bases from V and 7 bases from J, the junction contained 8 bases not matched to a gene. The germline CDR1 and CDR2 sequences are MNHEY and SMNVEV (reference sequence).